Below are 2 T cell receptor beta chains sequenced from a single sample in a study of early T cells in non-severe SARS-CoV-2 infection. TCRdb fed the 5' RACE reads into MiXCR, producing one record per CDR3 protein. The table records about 100,000 distinct CDR3 sequences, under 15% of them present only once. The sequenced material came from whole blood. These TCRs come from an adult who was a healthcare worker with PCR-confirmed SARS-CoV-2 infection or an uninfected control (not recorded which).

This chain links TRBV28 with TRBJ1-2; D not certain. Trimming removed 5 bases from V and 2 bases from J, with 9 bases in between. CDR1 and CDR2 (germline): MDHEN, SYDVKM. This CDR3 is built from 13 residues. The CDR3 region is CASSDKGNYGYTF. CDR3 nucleotides: TGTGCCAGCAGTGATAAAGGCAACTATGGCTACACCTTC.

The chain recombines TRBV5-6 with TRBJ1-1, with D perhaps TRBD1 (6 bases). This CDR3 region has 13 residues. Deletions cut 2 bases from V and 5 bases from J, with 10 bases between. From germline, CDR1 is SGHDT and CDR2 YYEEEE. Here the CDR3 reads CASSLPTGTEAFF. CDR3 coding DNA: TGTGCCAGCAGCTTACCCACAGGGACTGAAGCTTTCTTT.